This TCR beta chain was identified in a study of T-cell memory formation after mild COVID-19. Study at large: Largely, TCR clusters stayed within a single donor.

TCR alpha and TCR beta cDNA libraries carrying sample barcodes and UMIs were produced by 5'RACE using constant-segment primers. From the 5' RACE reads, TCRdb called clonotypes with MiXCR, one entry per CDR3 protein. Of around 310,000 distinct CDR3 sequences in the sample, around 15% were seen once. This CDR3 region has 16 residues. Germline CDR1 is SGHRS and CDR2 is YFSETQ. Comment on this clonotype: Its antigen is not identified. A single base separates this from a much larger clone, so it may be a read error.

Study-wide points: Some SARS-CoV-2-responding clones were already detected in memory before infection. CD4/CD8 balance held among clones contracting day 15 to 85, and later expanders leaned CD4+.

The chain employs TRBV5-1 and TRBJ2-5; TRBD1 matches at 8 bases. What was sequenced was PBMCs or a T cell subset sorted from them (not recorded which). The TCR comes from a man aged 18 to 30 who had mild COVID-19 (a few samples of this study predate the infection). Cell type and time point are not known. CDR3 nucleotide sequence: TGCGCCAGCAACTTGGCCCCAGGGGGCGCGAAGGAGACCCAGTACTTC. Its protein is CASNLAPGGAKETQYF.